The T cell receptor (beta chain) under discussion was sequenced for a study of cytomegalovirus exposure and HLA in healthy donors. Data came from immunoSEQ multiplex PCR; TCRdb stores just in-frame clones and leaves some out. The sample has roughly 140,000 clones, less than 90% seen once; the top ten hold 3% to 3.5%. The CDR3 spans 13 residues. Per germline, CDR1 SGHNT and CDR2 YYREEE (reference sequence). The ends were cut back, 0 bases at V and 0 bases at J, with 4 bases in the middle. V gene TRBV5-4 combines with J gene TRBJ2-7, with D unresolved. The TCR was taken from a woman under 30 in good health and CMV-seropositive. Material: PBMCs. CDR3 DNA sequence: TGTGCCAGCAGCTTGGCCTACTCCTACGAGCAGTACTTC. It encodes CASSLAYSYEQYF.